The next 9 T cell receptor beta chains were all read from a single sample in a study of T cells in localized non-small cell lung cancer (TCRdb year 2020). The library relied on the immunoSEQ multiplex PCR assay. What TCRdb holds here is the immuneACCESS table cut down to in-frame rearrangements. Part of the clones is not present; checked against another copy, under half of the missing clones reflect an unresolved V gene, and the others are unexplained. The sample table lists 2,500 to 3,000 clones, roughly a fifth of them with a count of one. The top ten hold under 9.5% of the sample. The source material was lung tumor tissue, sampled before any cancer treatment. These receptors came from a male donor older than 55 with stage III squamous cell lung carcinoma.

This clone ranks as medium-sized. The chain combines TRBV11-3 with TRBJ2-5; the D is unclear. Germline values: CDR1 SGHNT, CDR2 YENEEA. Trimming took off 1 base at V and 2 bases at J, with 11 bases between the two ends. The CDR3 is made up of 15 amino acids. The CDR3 DNA reads as TGTGCCAGCAGCTTAGGGTCAGCGATACAAGAGACCCAGTACTTC. This codes for CASSLGSAIQETQYF.

This chain uses TRBV6-8 with TRBJ2-5; D not certain. The CDR3 has 14 residues. V lost 8 bases and J lost 1, with 14 bases in between. The germline CDR1 and CDR2 sequences are MNHGY and SAAAGT. CDR3: CASSYRTFQETQYF. CDR3 coding DNA: TGTGCCAGCTCATATCGGACCTTCCAAGAGACCCAGTACTTC.

The chain has TRBV11-3 and TRBJ2-1; D tentatively reads TRBD1 or TRBD2 (6 bases each). CDR3 length equals 15 residues. V was clipped by 5 bases and J by 6 bases, with 17 bases between them. The V gene's germline CDR1 is SGHNT and CDR2 YENEEA. This CDR3 reads CASSQQGGLSNEQFF. The CDR3 DNA reads as TGTGCCAGCAGCCAACAAGGGGGGCTATCCAATGAGCAGTTCTTC.

This clone was counted a few times. The chain employs TRBV6-8 and TRBJ1-2; 7 bases fit TRBD1. CDR1 and CDR2 from the germline V gene are MNHGY and SAAAGT. The CDR3 loop spans 13 amino acids. V shed 6 bases, J shed 6 bases, and the junction held 7 bases outside the gene matches. The CDR3 coding sequence is TGTGCCAGCAGATCCGGGACAGAAGATGGCTACACCTTC. It codes for CASRSGTEDGYTF.

This clone is classed as medium-sized. J is TRBJ1-1 and V is TRBV6-8, with D uncertain. This CDR3 is 13 amino acids long. CDR1 and CDR2 from the germline V gene are MNHGY and SAAAGT. Trimming took 5 bases from V and 1 from J, leaving 8 bases between them. CDR3 amino acids: CASSPQSNTEAFF. The DNA for the CDR3 is TGTGCCAGCAGTCCACAGTCGAACACTGAAGCTTTCTTT.

The chain couples TRBV29-1 to TRBJ2-7; a weak D match, TRBD1 (5 bases). Between the trimmed V and J ends, which lost 4 bases and 3 bases, there was a span of 10 bases. The germline gives CDR1 SQVTM, CDR2 ANQGSEA. This CDR3 contains 12 residues. CDR3 nucleotides: TGCAGCGTTGTTCAGGGCAGCTACGAGCAGTACTTC. Translation: CSVVQGSYEQYF.

The J gene is TRBJ2-7, the V gene TRBV23-1, with D tentatively TRBD1 (5 bases). TRBV23-1 is noted as an ORF with a role that remains uncertain. V was trimmed by 6 bases and J by 1 base, leaving 10 bases between them. The CDR3 spans 13 residues. CDR3 protein: CASSRTPSYEQYF. The CDR3 DNA sequence: TGCGCCAGCAGCAGGACACCGTCCTACGAGCAGTACTTC.

The V and J genes are TRBV29-1 and TRBJ1-1, with a tentative D call TRBD1 (6 bases). V was clipped by 4 bases and J by 1 base, with 7 bases between them. Germline V gene lookup returns CDR1 SQVTM and CDR2 ANQGSEA. This CDR3 is built from 12 residues. CDR3 in DNA: TGCAGCGTTGCCAGGGGGAACACTGAAGCTTTCTTT. Its protein product is CSVARGNTEAFF. Based on the CDR3 plus reference TRBV29-1 and TRBJ1-1, the full variable domain is SAVISQKPSRDICQRGTSLTIQCQVDSQVTMMFWYRQQPGQSLTLIATANQGSEATYESGFVIDKFPISRPNLTFSTLTVSNMSPEDSSIYLCSVARGNTEAFFGQGTRLTVV.

The rearrangement joins TRBV6-7 to TRBJ1-1; no clear D. TRBV6-7 is identified as an open reading frame with a role that is uncertain. V shed 2 bases and J shed 8 bases, with 6 bases lying between them. This CDR3 has 11 residues. CDR3 sequence: CASSYVGEAFF. For the CDR3, the DNA is TGTGCCAGCAGTTACGTAGGGGAAGCTTTCTTT.